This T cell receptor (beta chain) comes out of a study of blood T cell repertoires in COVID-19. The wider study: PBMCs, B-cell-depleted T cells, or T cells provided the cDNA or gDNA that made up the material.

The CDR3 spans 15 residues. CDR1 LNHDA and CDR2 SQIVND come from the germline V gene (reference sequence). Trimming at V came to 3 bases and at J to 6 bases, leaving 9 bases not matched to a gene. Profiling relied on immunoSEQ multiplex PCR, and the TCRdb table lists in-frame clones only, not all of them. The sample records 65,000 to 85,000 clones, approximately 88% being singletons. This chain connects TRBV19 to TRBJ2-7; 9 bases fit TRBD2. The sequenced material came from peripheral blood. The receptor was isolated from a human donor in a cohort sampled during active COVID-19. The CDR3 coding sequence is TGTGCCAGTAGTATCACGGTAGCGGGGGCTGGCGAGCAGTACTTC. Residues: CASSITVAGAGEQYF.